The next 26 T cell receptor beta chains were all read from a single sample in a study of shared clonotypes between healthy human individuals. Only in-frame clones appear in the TCRdb table, and some are missing; sequencing was by immunoSEQ multiplex PCR. The table shows about 110,000 clones, with approximately 70% occurring only once. Specimen: memory CD8+ T cells sorted from blood. As for subset: CD45RO+ cells pooled with CCR7-negative TemRA cells. The receptors were sampled from a woman aged 25-40 years in good health.

The chain couples TRBV7-2 to TRBJ2-1; no firm D call. Germline V CDR1 and CDR2: SGHTA, FQGNSA. Trimming took off 8 bases at V and 6 bases at J, with 20 bases between the two ends. The CDR3 is made up of 15 amino acids. This CDR3 is CASGPPPSIVNEQFF. The CDR3 DNA sequence: TGTGCCAGCGGCCCACCCCCGAGTATTGTCAATGAGCAGTTCTTC.

J is TRBJ2-1 and V is TRBV7-9, with D unclear. V lost 1 base and J lost 0, with 16 bases in between. Germline lookup yields CDR1 SEHNR and CDR2 FQNEAQ (reference sequence). CDR3 length: 18 amino acids. The CDR3 protein is CASSLEAYIYSSYNEQFF. In DNA form, the CDR3 reads TGTGCCAGCAGCTTAGAAGCTTACATATACAGCTCCTACAATGAGCAGTTCTTC.

As for this clone: Other nucleotide sequences from this sample produce the same CDR3. The chain uses TRBV14 and TRBJ2-1; 10 bases align to TRBD2. J gave up 8 bases and V 0 bases, and 7 bases lay outside the gene matches. Per germline, CDR1 SGHDN and CDR2 FVKESK. CDR3 length: 16 residues. The CDR3 spells CASSQDPSGSGDEQFF. The DNA for the CDR3 is TGTGCCAGCAGCCAAGACCCTAGCGGGAGTGGGGATGAGCAGTTCTTC. Drawing the rest from reference TRBV14 and TRBJ2-1, the complete variable domain is EAGVTQFPSHSVIEKGQTVTLRCDPISGHDNLYWYRRVMGKEIKFLLHFVKESKQDESGMPNNRFLAERTGGTYSTLKVQPAELEDSGVYFCASSQDPSGSGDEQFFGPGTRLTVL.

The genes are TRBV18 and TRBJ2-2; perhaps TRBD2 as D (6 bases). V gave up 1 base and J gave up 3 bases, with 9 bases separating them. CDR3 length equals 15 residues. The germline V gene has CDR1 KGHSH and CDR2 LQKENI. CDR3 nucleotides: TGTGCCAGCTCACCACGGAGGGTATACACCGGGGAGCTGTTTTTT. Amino acid sequence: CASSPRRVYTGELFF.

This sequence joins TRBV6-5 and TRBJ2-1, with 7 nucleotides matching TRBD1. Per germline, CDR1 MNHEY and CDR2 SVGAGI. The V and J ends lost 2 bases and 5 bases, in that order; junction bases with no gene match: 0. The CDR3 length is 13 residues. The CDR3 DNA follows: TGTGCCAGCAGTTACGGGACAGACAATGAGCAGTTCTTC. Amino acids: CASSYGTDNEQFF.

V gene TRBV27 combines with J gene TRBJ1-2, with TRBD1 identical over 11 bases. The V segment lost 1 base and the J segment 5 bases; nucleotides outside the gene matches: 15. The CDR3 loop spans 19 amino acids. Germline values: CDR1 MNHEY, CDR2 SMNVEV (reference sequence). The chain's CDR3 is CASSLLVRGQGDRRYGYTF. The CDR3 coding sequence is TGTGCCAGCAGTTTATTAGTTAGGGGACAGGGGGATCGGCGATATGGCTACACCTTC.

The rearrangement uses TRBV27 and TRBJ2-5, with 9 bases that match TRBD2. The germline V gene encodes CDR1 MNHEY and CDR2 SMNVEV (reference sequence). J gave up 5 bases and V 1 base, and 8 bases lay outside the gene matches. The CDR3 is made up of 16 amino acids. The CDR3 loop reads CASSLLAGGPGETQYF. CDR3 DNA sequence: TGTGCCAGCAGTTTATTGGCGGGAGGGCCTGGGGAGACCCAGTACTTC.

This sequence joins TRBV6-1 and TRBJ1-3; D remains ambiguous. The CDR3 loop spans 15 amino acids. Trimming removed 3 bases from V and 3 bases from J, with 12 bases in between. Looked up from germline, CDR1 is MNHNS and CDR2 is SASEGT. The CDR3 bases are TGTGCCAGCAGTGACCTAGGAGGGCATGGAAACACCATATATTTT. It encodes CASSDLGGHGNTIYF.

This clone was found once. The J gene is TRBJ1-1, the V gene TRBV28; possibly TRBD1 for D (6 bases). Germline CDR1 and CDR2: MDHEN and SYDVKM. The CDR3 runs 16 residues. The germline V and J ends were trimmed by 3 bases and 1 base, with 15 bases remaining between them. The CDR3 DNA follows: TGTGCCAGCAGTTTTGAGGTCCGGGGACAGAACACTGAAGCTTTCTTT. This translates into CASSFEVRGQNTEAFF.

This chain uses TRBV6-6 with TRBJ1-4; perhaps TRBD1 as D (5 bases). Germline V CDR1 and CDR2: MNHNY, SVGAGI (reference sequence). The CDR3 sequence is 16 residues long. Trimming took off 1 base at V and 5 bases at J, with 14 bases between the two ends. The CDR3 spells CASSYFRGRVNEKLFF. As DNA, the CDR3 is TGTGCCAGCAGTTACTTTAGGGGAAGAGTAAATGAAAAACTGTTTTTT.

In this sample, this clone turned up a few times. The chain has TRBV28 and TRBJ1-4, with a weak D call TRBD1 (6 bases). Germline V gives CDR1 MDHEN, CDR2 SYDVKM. The CDR3 is made up of 16 amino acids. Trimming removed 8 bases from V and 7 bases from J, with 23 bases in between. This CDR3 is CASGSRRRGFGEKLFF. CDR3 bases: TGTGCCAGCGGATCCCGCCGCAGGGGCTTTGGTGAAAAACTGTTTTTT.

The chain combines TRBV6-4 with TRBJ2-1, with TRBD2 matching 7 bases. The ends lost 4 bases at V and 9 bases at J; junction bases unmatched: 15. Germline V gene sequence: CDR1 MRHNA, CDR2 SNTAGT. CDR3 length: 16 amino acids. The CDR3: CASSATAWTRWAEQFF. As DNA, the CDR3 is TGTGCCAGCAGTGCTACGGCCTGGACTAGGTGGGCTGAGCAGTTCTTC.

The chain joins TRBV4-1 to TRBJ2-3; 8 positions match TRBD2. CDR3 length equals 19 residues. Trimming took 0 bases from V and 2 from J; bases not matched to a gene: 13. Germline V gene sequence: CDR1 MGHRA, CDR2 YSYEKL. CDR3 residues: CASSQEEYRLAGPTDTQYF. CDR3 nucleotide sequence: TGCGCCAGCAGCCAAGAGGAATATAGGTTAGCGGGGCCCACAGATACGCAGTATTTT.

As to this clone: Different DNA sequences within this sample yield the same CDR3. The chain couples TRBV5-1 to TRBJ2-1, with D uncertain. Trimming cost V 0 bases and J 0 bases, with 7 bases left between them. Germline values: CDR1 SGHRS, CDR2 YFSETQ. This CDR3 is built from 15 residues. The chain's CDR3 is CASSLDSHSYNEQFF. CDR3 sequence (DNA): TGCGCCAGCAGCTTGGATTCCCACTCCTACAATGAGCAGTTCTTC.

The chain links TRBV19 to TRBJ1-4; D might be TRBD1 (5 bases). Per the germline V gene, CDR1 is LNHDA and CDR2 is SQIVND (reference sequence). The CDR3 is 15 residues long. The V gene lost 2 bases and the J gene lost 3 bases, with 10 bases spanning the gap. CDR3 in DNA: TGTGCCAGTAGTATAATAGGGGCTGCTAATGAAAAACTGTTTTTT. This codes for CASSIIGAANEKLFF. Based on the CDR3 plus reference TRBV19 and TRBJ1-4, the full variable domain is DGGITQSPKYLFRKEGQNVTLSCEQNLNHDAMYWYRQDPGQGLRLIYYSQIVNDFQKGDIAEGYSVSREKKESFPLTVTSAQKNPTAFYLCASSIIGAANEKLFFGSGTQLSVL.

V and J are TRBV27 and TRBJ2-1, with D perhaps TRBD1 (5 bases). The length of the CDR3 is 16 residues. Trimming pared 7 bases from V and 7 bases from J, leaving 23 bases between. Germline loops: CDR1 MNHEY, CDR2 SMNVEV (reference sequence). The CDR3 DNA is TGTGCCAGCACCCTCGTCGGTGGGCTTAAGGGGAATGAGCAGTTCTTC. It encodes CASTLVGGLKGNEQFF.

This clone was seen a few times. DNA of the CDR3: TGTGCCTGGAGTGTAGGCGAGGGGAGTGAAAAACTGTTTTTT. Translating gives CAWSVGEGSEKLFF. The chain is built from TRBV30 and TRBJ1-4; possible D gene TRBD1, 5 bases. CDR1 GTSNPN and CDR2 SVGIG come from the germline V gene (reference sequence). CDR3 length: 14 amino acids. Deletions cut 0 bases from V and 7 bases from J, with 12 bases between.

J is TRBJ2-3 and V is TRBV14, with a weak D call TRBD1 (5 bases). The CDR3 runs 15 residues. The germline gives CDR1 SGHDN, CDR2 FVKESK. V lost 3 bases to trimming and J lost 2 bases, with 12 bases between them. Written as DNA, the CDR3 is TGTGCCAGCAGCCAGTCGACAGTACCCACAGATACGCAGTATTTT. Encoded protein: CASSQSTVPTDTQYF.

The chain recombines TRBV29-1 with TRBJ2-2, with D perhaps TRBD2 (6 bases). This CDR3 is 15 amino acids long. Trimming took off 7 bases at V and 2 bases at J, with 17 bases between the two ends. Germline loops: CDR1 SQVTM, CDR2 ANQGSEA. In DNA, the CDR3 is TGCAGCGCCGCCGGAGGGGTTTTAAACACCGGGGAGCTGTTTTTT. Protein product: CSAAGGVLNTGELFF.

This clone was seen a single time. The chain combines TRBV5-1 with TRBJ2-1; possible D gene TRBD2, 6 bases. This CDR3 is built from 15 residues. Trimming cost V 4 bases and J 0 bases, with 11 bases left between them. Germline V gene sequence: CDR1 SGHRS, CDR2 YFSETQ. The CDR3, as DNA: TGCGCCAGCAGCCCTGGCGGGACCTCCTACAATGAGCAGTTCTTC. Translating it yields CASSPGGTSYNEQFF.

The rearrangement links TRBV28 to TRBJ2-7; 10 positions agree with TRBD1. V gave up 2 bases and J gave up 2 bases; unmatched junction bases: 3. This CDR3 comprises 15 residues. Germline lookup yields CDR1 MDHEN and CDR2 SYDVKM. The CDR3 region is CASSLGDRGPYEQYF. The CDR3 bases are TGTGCCAGCAGTTTAGGGGACAGGGGTCCCTACGAGCAGTACTTC.

V gene TRBV11-3 combines with J gene TRBJ2-7; 9 bases are shared with TRBD1. The J segment lost 4 bases and the V segment lost 1 base, leaving 11 bases of the junction unmatched. This CDR3 is 17 amino acids long. The germline CDR1 and CDR2 sequences are SGHNT and YENEEA. Here the CDR3 reads CASSLGPNRGRDYEQYF. CDR3 sequence (DNA): TGTGCCAGCAGCTTAGGGCCAAACAGGGGGCGCGATTACGAGCAGTACTTC.

This sequence joins TRBV30 and TRBJ1-1, with D unresolved. Between the trimmed V and J ends, which lost 5 bases and 6 bases, there was a span of 7 bases. The CDR3 spans 10 residues. The germline gives CDR1 GTSNPN, CDR2 SVGIG (reference sequence). The CDR3 nucleotides are TGTGCCTGGGGGTGGGCTGAAGCTTTCTTT. Translating gives CAWGWAEAFF.

The chain combines TRBV25-1 with TRBJ2-1; TRBD1 matches at 8 bases. The length of the CDR3 is 15 residues. Unmatched junction bases numbered 0, after V lost 2 bases and J lost 0 bases. Germline loops: CDR1 MGHDK, CDR2 SYGVNS. CDR3 sequence reads: CASSETGGSYNEQFF. Written as DNA, the CDR3 is TGTGCCAGCAGTGAAACAGGGGGCTCCTACAATGAGCAGTTCTTC.

This chain links TRBV19 with TRBJ1-2, with unresolved D. The CDR3 has 13 residues. Trimming cost V 3 bases and J 4 bases, with 9 bases left between them. Germline V gene sequence: CDR1 LNHDA, CDR2 SQIVND (reference sequence). The DNA for the CDR3 is TGTGCCAGTAGTATCGTCGGCGGCTATGGCTACACCTTC. Its translation is CASSIVGGYGYTF.

This clone occurred many times. The rearrangement uses TRBV6-6 and TRBJ1-1; 7 bases fit TRBD1. V was clipped by 2 bases and J by 1 base; unmatched bases: 1. This CDR3 contains 14 residues. Germline V CDR1 and CDR2: MNHNY, SVGAGI (reference sequence). CDR3 region: CASSYTGENTEAFF. The CDR3, as DNA: TGTGCCAGCAGTTACACAGGGGAGAACACTGAAGCTTTCTTT.